These 10 T cell receptor beta chains share one sample of origin, sequenced in a study of blood T cell repertoires in COVID-19. The assay was immunoSEQ multiplex PCR, and TCRdb's table has in-frame clones only and misses some. This sample yields more than 80,000 clones, of which roughly 86% are seen a single time; 7.5% to 9.5% belongs to the top ten. Material: peripheral blood. All receptors come from a man in his fifties or sixties with active COVID-19.

This chain links TRBV18 with TRBJ2-5; D is unclear. The CDR3 has 13 residues. Trimming cost V 3 bases and J 3 bases, with 8 bases left between them. CDR1 and CDR2 (germline): KGHSH, LQKENI. Here the CDR3 reads CASSPQAKETQYF. In nucleotides, the CDR3 is TGTGCCAGCTCACCGCAGGCAAAAGAGACCCAGTACTTC.

The V call is TRBV30, the J call TRBJ2-6; no reliable D call. The CDR3 spans 15 residues. The V gene's germline CDR1 is GTSNPN and CDR2 SVGIG (reference sequence). V was pared by 0 bases and J by 7 bases, with 13 bases between. This CDR3 reads CAWSVPIRIANVLTF. Here the CDR3 DNA reads TGTGCCTGGAGTGTGCCTATCAGGATAGCCAACGTCCTGACTTTC.

J is TRBJ2-2 and V is TRBV7-2, with TRBD2 matching over 7 bases. The CDR3 loop spans 15 amino acids. V shed 1 base and J 3 bases; nucleotides not matched to a gene: 2. CDR1 SGHTA and CDR2 FQGNSA come from the germline V gene. CDR3 sequence (DNA): TGTGCCAGCAGCTTAGTGGCGGGAGACACCGGGGAGCTGTTTTTT. This gives the protein CASSLVAGDTGELFF.

This sequence joins TRBV28 and TRBJ1-5; 7 nucleotides align to TRBD1. From germline, CDR1 is MDHEN and CDR2 SYDVKM. This CDR3 region has 17 residues. Trimming removed 6 bases from V and 0 bases from J; junction bases left unmatched: 11. CDR3 region: CASSLTGSLSSNQPQHF. The CDR3 DNA is TGTGCCAGCAGCTTGACAGGGAGTCTGAGTAGCAATCAGCCCCAGCATTTT.

This chain uses TRBV9 with TRBJ2-2; 11 positions agree with TRBD2. Germline V CDR1 and CDR2: SGDLS, YYNGEE. The CDR3 is made up of 16 amino acids. Unmatched junction bases numbered 8, after V lost 4 bases and J lost 6 bases. CDR3 amino acids: CASSPQTSGIPGELFF. DNA for the CDR3: TGTGCCAGCAGCCCACAGACTAGCGGGATCCCCGGGGAGCTGTTTTTT.

The chain recombines TRBV19 with TRBJ2-2; 10 bases are shared with TRBD2. V was pared by 5 bases and J by 4 bases, with 7 bases of the junction left unmatched. Germline assignment: CDR1 LNHDA and CDR2 SQIVND (reference sequence). The CDR3 has 16 amino acids. The DNA for the CDR3 is TGTGCCAGTAGTTCGCGGACTAGCGGTCTCACCGGGGAGCTGTTTTTT. Translating gives CASSSRTSGLTGELFF.

The chain links TRBV2 to TRBJ1-1; no definite D call. Germline values: CDR1 SNHLY, CDR2 FYNNEI. V dropped 9 bases and J dropped 1 base, with 12 bases sitting between them. This CDR3 has 13 residues. CDR3 loop: CASRGEGNTEAFF. CDR3 sequence (DNA): TGTGCCAGTCGAGGAGAGGGGAACACTGAAGCTTTCTTT.

The sample holds a few counts of this clone. The V gene is TRBV6-6, the J gene TRBJ2-3; 10 bases fit TRBD2. The CDR3 is 14 residues long. Per the germline V gene, CDR1 is MNHNY and CDR2 is SVGAGI (reference sequence). V lost 5 bases and J lost 5; bases outside the gene matches: 4. The CDR3 DNA reads as TGTGCCAGCAGTCAAGCGGGGGGGCAAGATACGCAGTATTTT. As protein: CASSQAGGQDTQYF.

This chain connects TRBV29-1 to TRBJ1-2; 8 nucleotides line up with TRBD1. The ends lost 4 bases at V and 0 bases at J; junction bases unmatched: 7. This CDR3 comprises 15 residues. The germline gives CDR1 SQVTM, CDR2 ANQGSEA. CDR3 sequence reads: CSVAGTGEANYGYTF. The CDR3 DNA sequence: TGCAGCGTTGCTGGGACAGGCGAAGCTAACTATGGCTACACCTTC.

The V gene is TRBV27, the J gene TRBJ2-3, with 7 bases identical to TRBD2. Germline CDR1 reads MNHEY; CDR2 reads SMNVEV (reference sequence). CDR3 length equals 15 residues. V lost 5 bases to trimming and J lost 4 bases; unmatched junction nucleotides: 9. CDR3 sequence: CASSPLRRGADTQYF. As DNA, the CDR3 is TGTGCCAGCAGTCCCCTTCGCCGGGGGGCAGATACGCAGTATTTT.